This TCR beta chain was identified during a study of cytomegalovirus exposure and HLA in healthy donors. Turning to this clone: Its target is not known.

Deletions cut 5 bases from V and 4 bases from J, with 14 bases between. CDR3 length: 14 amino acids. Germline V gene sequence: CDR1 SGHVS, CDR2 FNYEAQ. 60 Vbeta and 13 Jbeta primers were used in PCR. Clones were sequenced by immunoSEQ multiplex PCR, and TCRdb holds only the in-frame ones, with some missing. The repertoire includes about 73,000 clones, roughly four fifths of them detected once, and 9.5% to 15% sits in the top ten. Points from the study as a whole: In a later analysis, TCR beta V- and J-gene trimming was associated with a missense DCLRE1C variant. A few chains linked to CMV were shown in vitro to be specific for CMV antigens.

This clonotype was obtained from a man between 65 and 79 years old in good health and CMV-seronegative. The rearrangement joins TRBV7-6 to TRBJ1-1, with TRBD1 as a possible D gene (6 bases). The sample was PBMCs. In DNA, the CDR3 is TGTGCCAGCAGCGAAGCAGGGGCCCGCACTGAAGCTTTCTTT. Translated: CASSEAGARTEAFF.